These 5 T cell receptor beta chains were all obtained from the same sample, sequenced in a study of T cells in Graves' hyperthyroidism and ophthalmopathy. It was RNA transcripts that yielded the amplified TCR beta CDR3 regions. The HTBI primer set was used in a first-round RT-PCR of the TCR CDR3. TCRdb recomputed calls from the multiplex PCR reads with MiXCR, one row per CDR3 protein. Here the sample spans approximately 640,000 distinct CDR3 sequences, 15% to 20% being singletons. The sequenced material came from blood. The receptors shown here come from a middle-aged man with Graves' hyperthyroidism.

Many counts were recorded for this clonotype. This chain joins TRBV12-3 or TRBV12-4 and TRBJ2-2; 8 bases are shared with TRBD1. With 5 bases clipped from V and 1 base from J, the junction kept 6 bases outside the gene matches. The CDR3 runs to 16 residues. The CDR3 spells CASSRRTGMNTGELFF. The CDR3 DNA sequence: TGTGCCAGCAGTAGACGGACAGGGATGAACACCGGGGAGCTGTTTTTT.

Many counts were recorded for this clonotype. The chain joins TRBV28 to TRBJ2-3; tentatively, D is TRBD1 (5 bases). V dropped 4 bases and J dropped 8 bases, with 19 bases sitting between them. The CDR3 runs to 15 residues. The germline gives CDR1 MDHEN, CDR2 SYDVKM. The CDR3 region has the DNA TGTGCCAGCAGTTACGTTGGTGCAGGGCGAGGTACGCAGTATTTT. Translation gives CASSYVGAGRGTQYF.

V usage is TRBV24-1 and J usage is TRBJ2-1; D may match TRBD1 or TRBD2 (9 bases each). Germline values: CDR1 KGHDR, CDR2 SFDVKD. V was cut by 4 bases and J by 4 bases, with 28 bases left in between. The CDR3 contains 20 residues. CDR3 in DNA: TGTGCCACCAGTGACCCAGGACAGGGGTCAAGCGGGAGGAGATACAATGAGCAGTTCTTC. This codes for CATSDPGQGSSGRRYNEQFF.

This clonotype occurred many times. CDR3 sequence: CASSWDYYYEQYF. The CDR3, as DNA: TGCGCCAGCAGCTGGGACTACTACTACGAGCAGTACTTC. The V and J genes are TRBV5-1 and TRBJ2-7, with 7 bases lining up with TRBD2. CDR3 size: 13 residues. The V and J ends lost 3 bases and 3 bases, in that order; junction bases with no gene match: 3. Germline V gene sequence: CDR1 SGHRS, CDR2 YFSETQ.

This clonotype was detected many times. The CDR3 DNA is TGTGCCAGCAGCCCCTTCCAGGTTCAAGAGACCCAGTACTTC. Its protein product is CASSPFQVQETQYF. This chain uses TRBV6-1 with TRBJ2-5; the D is unclear. CDR3 length: 14 amino acids. Germline assignment: CDR1 MNHNS and CDR2 SASEGT. Trimming removed 6 bases from V and 2 bases from J, with 13 bases in between.